Listed here are 4 T cell receptor beta chains from one sample, sequenced in a study of shared clonotypes between healthy human individuals (dated by TCRdb to between 2020 and 2021). The library was generated by the immunoSEQ multiplex PCR assay. As stored in TCRdb, this immuneACCESS dataset retains in-frame rearrangements with V and J assigned. A fraction of the clones does not appear; measured against another copy, unresolved V genes explain less than half of the discrepancy, and the remainder lacks a known reason. The sample profile shows about 2,200,000 clones; about 92% of them were found once. The ten largest account for around 1.7% of the sample. For the CD8 naive samples, CD45RO-negative cells were positively selected for CCR7, yielding a CD45RA+CCR7+ population from which TemRA cells were excluded. Input material: naive CD8+ T cells from PBMCs. Per the publication, the cell subset or site label means: CD45RA+CCR7+. These receptors all come from a young man in good health. Some clones in this sample may be carry-over from other donors' samples.

This chain links TRBV2 with TRBJ2-7; 8 bases line up with TRBD1. The CDR3 totals 17 residues. The germline gives CDR1 SNHLY, CDR2 FYNNEI. V dropped 6 bases and J dropped 4; count of bases not matched to a gene: 17. The CDR3 is CASSLNALTGVGYEQYF. The CDR3 region has the DNA TGTGCCAGCAGCCTCAACGCATTGACAGGGGTAGGATACGAGCAGTACTTC.

This chain joins TRBV7-7 and TRBJ2-1, with D perhaps matching TRBD2 (5 bases). Trimming took 3 bases from V and 9 from J, leaving 12 bases between them. This CDR3 is 13 amino acids long. Germline V gene sequence: CDR1 SSHAT, CDR2 FNYEAQ (reference sequence). The CDR3 spells CASSFSTTSEQFF. The CDR3 coding sequence is TGTGCCAGCAGCTTTTCGACTACCAGTGAGCAGTTCTTC.

The chain carries TRBV6-1 and TRBJ2-7; D is unclear. This CDR3 is built from 13 residues. V lost 10 bases and J lost 7, with 20 bases in between. The V gene's germline CDR1 is MNHNS and CDR2 SASEGT. CDR3 coding DNA: TGTGCCACCGCCGACTGGACCCCGAGGGAGCAGTACTTC. Translated, it gives CATADWTPREQYF.

This chain uses TRBV7-2 with TRBJ2-2; D remains unclear. The CDR3 has 15 amino acids. V lost 3 bases and J 7 bases, leaving 15 bases between the germline ends. Germline values: CDR1 SGHTA, CDR2 FQGNSA. The CDR3 sequence: CASSFNVGPGGELFF. The DNA for the CDR3 is TGTGCCAGCAGCTTTAACGTCGGGCCAGGCGGGGAGCTGTTTTTT.